A single sample gave rise to the 8 T cell receptor beta chains below, sequenced in a study of T cells expressing NK-cell markers. TCRdb re-called the 5' RACE reads, yielding one record per CDR3 amino acid sequence without DNA. Listed are approximately 550,000 distinct CDR3 sequences; around 4% falls within the top ten. The sample was blood T cells: a sorted CD56 or NKG2C T cell subset, CD4+ or CD8+ T cells, or bulk PBMC T cells (not recorded which). These receptors were taken from a man aged 18 to 30 in good health.

The chain combines TRBV5-5 with TRBJ2-1; TCRdb designates TRBD1, a call that cannot be tested without DNA. Germline V gene data show CDR1 as SGHKS and CDR2 as YYEKEE (reference sequence). The CDR3 has 17 amino acids. The CDR3 loop reads CASSLLSGTSAYNEQFF.

CDR3 sequence: CASSPQGTKGEQYF. The chain carries TRBV18 and TRBJ2-7. The V gene's germline CDR1 is KGHSH and CDR2 LQKENI. CDR3 size: 14 residues.

The CDR3 sequence: CASSSGRPREQYF. J is TRBJ2-7 and V is TRBV5-1; the D call of TRBD2 rests on TCRdb alone, since no DNA is present to check it. The length of the CDR3 is 13 residues. Germline V gene lookup returns CDR1 SGHRS and CDR2 YFSETQ. The full variable domain, rest sourced from reference TRBV5-1 and TRBJ2-7, is KAGVTQTPRYLIKTRGQQVTLSCSPISGHRSVSWYQQTPGQGLQFLFEYFSETQRNKGNFPGRFSGRQFSNSRSEMNVSTLELGDSALYLCASSSGRPREQYFGPGTRLTVT.

The chain links TRBV20-1 to TRBJ2-3. This CDR3 is 14 amino acids long. Germline CDR1 DFQATT, CDR2 SNEGSKA (reference sequence). The CDR3 reads CSARAWRSTDTQYF.

The chain uses TRBV12-3 or TRBV12-4 and TRBJ2-1; lacking DNA, the TRBD2 call made by TCRdb goes unchecked. The CDR3 covers 12 residues. The CDR3 sequence is CASGRSGYEQFF.

The rearrangement links TRBV7-2 to TRBJ2-1; the D call of TRBD2 rests on TCRdb alone, since no DNA is present to check it. The CDR3 length is 15 residues. The germline V gene has CDR1 SGHTA and CDR2 FQGNSA. The CDR3 is CASSLGLAGPSEQFF.

The J gene is TRBJ2-5, the V gene TRBV20-1; absent DNA, TCRdb's TRBD2 call cannot be checked. The CDR3 runs to 15 residues. Per germline, CDR1 DFQATT and CDR2 SNEGSKA (reference sequence). CDR3 sequence: CSARDRLAGAETQYF.

The J gene is TRBJ2-2, the V gene TRBV20-1; the TCRdb call, TRBD2, lacks DNA for checking. This CDR3 has 14 amino acids. Per the germline V gene, CDR1 is DFQATT and CDR2 is SNEGSKA (reference sequence). Here the CDR3 reads CSSLAPANTGELFF.